These T cell receptor beta chains were read from a single sample in a study of blood T cells in healthy people across ages. TCRdb reprocessed the 5' RACE reads with MiXCR, giving one entry per CDR3 protein. This table has fewer than 2,000,000 distinct CDR3 sequences, 35% to 50% appearing once. Sample: blood. The receptors shown here come from a human donor in good health. CDR3s include the opening cysteine and the closing phenylalanine or tryptophan. Each record gives: D gene, clone size, J gene, V gene, CDR3 protein, CDR3 DNA. A D gene is named only where the DNA matches it firmly. Clone size is given for some rows only: seen once, a few or many times, or a class if the clone is expanded.

D gene: TRBD1
clone size: .
J gene: TRBJ2-1
V gene: TRBV7-2
CDR3 protein: CASSPGQGAVDEQFF
CDR3 DNA: TGTGCCAGCAGCCCTGGACAGGGGGCTGTGGATGAGCAGTTCTTC

D gene: .
clone size: .
J gene: TRBJ2-3
V gene: TRBV5-4
CDR3 protein: CASRAWSTDTQYF
CDR3 DNA: TGTGCCAGCAGAGCCTGGAGCACAGATACGCAGTATTTT

D gene: .
clone size: few
J gene: TRBJ2-4
V gene: TRBV28
CDR3 protein: CASSPRPGRGQENIQYF
CDR3 DNA: TGTGCCAGCAGTCCACGACCAGGGAGGGGACAGGAAAACATTCAGTACTTC

D gene: .
clone size: once
J gene: TRBJ1-1
V gene: TRBV7-8
CDR3 protein: CASSLVVSQTFF
CDR3 DNA: TGTGCCAGCAGCTTAGTCGTATCCCAGACTTTCTTT

D gene: TRBD2
clone size: few
J gene: TRBJ2-5
V gene: TRBV20-1
CDR3 protein: CSASGSGEAETQYF
CDR3 DNA: TGCAGTGCTAGTGGTAGCGGGGAGGCAGAGACCCAGTACTTC

D gene: .
clone size: .
J gene: TRBJ1-2
V gene: TRBV20-1
CDR3 protein: CSARETAEGYGYTF
CDR3 DNA: TGCAGTGCTAGAGAGACCGCCGAGGGCTATGGCTACACCTTC

D gene: .
clone size: .
J gene: TRBJ1-2
V gene: TRBV2
CDR3 protein: CASRELDSFYGYTF
CDR3 DNA: TGTGCCAGCAGGGAACTGGACAGCTTTTATGGCTACACCTTC

D gene: .
clone size: few
J gene: TRBJ1-6
V gene: TRBV3-1
CDR3 protein: CASSPARGDSPLHF
CDR3 DNA: TGTGCCAGCAGCCCTGCTAGGGGAGATTCACCCCTCCACTTT

D gene: .
clone size: .
J gene: TRBJ1-2
V gene: TRBV4-2
CDR3 protein: CASSQGDYDYTF
CDR3 DNA: TGTGCCAGCTCACAGGGTGACTATGACTACACCTTC

D gene: .
clone size: few
J gene: TRBJ2-7
V gene: TRBV20-1
CDR3 protein: CGPFEIGTREQYF
CDR3 DNA: TGCGGGCCTTTCGAAATCGGCACCCGCGAGCAGTACTTC

D gene: TRBD1
clone size: few
J gene: TRBJ1-5
V gene: TRBV7-2
CDR3 protein: CASSLGTGAHQPQHF
CDR3 DNA: TGTGCCAGCAGCTTAGGCACAGGGGCGCATCAGCCCCAGCATTTT

D gene: .
clone size: few
J gene: TRBJ2-5
V gene: TRBV7-9
CDR3 protein: CASSLDFSQETQYF
CDR3 DNA: TGTGCCAGCAGCTTAGATTTCAGTCAAGAGACCCAGTACTTC

D gene: TRBD1
clone size: many
J gene: TRBJ1-5
V gene: TRBV5-1
CDR3 protein: CASRDRDNQPQHF
CDR3 DNA: TGCGCCAGCAGGGACAGGGACAATCAGCCCCAGCATTTT

D gene: .
clone size: once
J gene: TRBJ1-1
V gene: TRBV7-2
CDR3 protein: CASSLSPASTEAFF
CDR3 DNA: TGTGCCAGCAGCTTATCTCCAGCAAGCACTGAAGCTTTCTTT

D gene: .
clone size: .
J gene: TRBJ1-5
V gene: TRBV7-9
CDR3 protein: CASSLDVGHQPQHF
CDR3 DNA: TGTGCCAGCAGCTTAGATGTAGGGCATCAGCCCCAGCATTTT

D gene: TRBD2
clone size: few
J gene: TRBJ2-1
V gene: TRBV29-1
CDR3 protein: CSVASSGGLYNEQFF
CDR3 DNA: TGCAGCGTTGCTTCTAGCGGGGGACTATACAATGAGCAGTTCTTC

D gene: .
clone size: .
J gene: TRBJ2-7
V gene: TRBV20-1
CDR3 protein: CSAHLVGLYNEQYF
CDR3 DNA: TGCAGTGCCCACCTAGTGGGCCTCTACAATGAGCAGTACTTC

D gene: .
clone size: .
J gene: TRBJ2-3
V gene: TRBV27
CDR3 protein: CASSLAGALDTQYF
CDR3 DNA: TGTGCCAGCAGTTTAGCGGGGGCTTTAGATACGCAGTATTTT

D gene: TRBD2
clone size: .
J gene: TRBJ2-5
V gene: TRBV29-1
CDR3 protein: CSSKRGGRPETQYF
CDR3 DNA: TGCAGCTCTAAGCGGGGGGGCCGTCCGGAGACCCAGTACTTC

D gene: .
clone size: .
J gene: TRBJ1-3
V gene: TRBV29-1
CDR3 protein: CSVSADGSGNTIYF
CDR3 DNA: TGCAGCGTCTCAGCCGACGGCTCTGGAAACACCATATATTTT

D gene: .
clone size: few
J gene: TRBJ2-7
V gene: TRBV4-1
CDR3 protein: CASSQDIFRNPYEQYF
CDR3 DNA: TGCGCCAGCAGCCAAGACATTTTTAGGAACCCTTACGAGCAGTACTTC

D gene: .
clone size: .
J gene: TRBJ1-2
V gene: TRBV10-3
CDR3 protein: CAISGLVDGDGYTF
CDR3 DNA: TGTGCCATCAGTGGGTTAGTGGACGGAGATGGCTACACCTTC

D gene: .
clone size: few
J gene: TRBJ2-1
V gene: TRBV5-1
CDR3 protein: CASSGNSAEQFF
CDR3 DNA: TGCGCCAGTAGTGGCAATTCGGCTGAGCAGTTCTTC

D gene: .
clone size: few
J gene: TRBJ1-1
V gene: TRBV12-3/TRBV12-4
CDR3 protein: CASRPGAVVTEAFF
CDR3 DNA: TGTGCCAGCAGGCCCGGGGCGGTTGTCACTGAAGCTTTCTTT

D gene: TRBD1
clone size: .
J gene: TRBJ1-1
V gene: TRBV25-1
CDR3 protein: CASSESRDRVLAFF
CDR3 DNA: TGTGCCAGCAGTGAATCCCGGGACAGGGTTCTTGCTTTCTTT

D gene: TRBD1
clone size: .
J gene: TRBJ1-5
V gene: TRBV10-3
CDR3 protein: CAISPGGASNQPQHF
CDR3 DNA: TGTGCCATCAGTCCAGGGGGGGCGAGCAATCAGCCCCAGCATTTT

D gene: .
clone size: few
J gene: TRBJ2-1
V gene: TRBV7-2
CDR3 protein: CASSLVPGNGEQFF
CDR3 DNA: TGTGCCAGCAGCTTAGTCCCAGGGAATGGTGAGCAGTTCTTC

D gene: TRBD2
clone size: .
J gene: TRBJ2-1
V gene: TRBV6-2/TRBV6-3
CDR3 protein: CASSPTLAGGTYNEQFF
CDR3 DNA: TGTGCCAGCAGCCCTACATTAGCGGGGGGTACCTACAATGAGCAGTTCTTC

D gene: TRBD1
clone size: .
J gene: TRBJ2-2
V gene: TRBV2
CDR3 protein: CATRQGSTGELFF
CDR3 DNA: TGTGCCACGAGACAGGGAAGTACCGGGGAGCTGTTTTTT

D gene: TRBD2
clone size: many
J gene: TRBJ2-3
V gene: TRBV7-6
CDR3 protein: CASSLGDYTDTQYF
CDR3 DNA: TGTGCCAGCAGCTTAGGGGACTACACAGATACGCAGTATTTT

D gene: .
clone size: few
J gene: TRBJ1-2
V gene: TRBV5-5
CDR3 protein: CASSSPGQMSGYTF
CDR3 DNA: TGTGCCAGCAGCTCGCCGGGACAAATGAGCGGCTACACCTTC

D gene: .
clone size: few
J gene: TRBJ2-3
V gene: TRBV7-2
CDR3 protein: CASSREDRRIDTQYF
CDR3 DNA: TGTGCCAGCAGCCGCGAGGACCGTCGAATAGATACGCAGTATTTT

D gene: .
clone size: many
J gene: TRBJ2-5
V gene: TRBV4-1
CDR3 protein: CASSPRRGETQYF
CDR3 DNA: TGTGCCAGCTCACCCCGAAGAGGGGAGACCCAGTACTTC

D gene: .
clone size: .
J gene: TRBJ2-3
V gene: TRBV7-9
CDR3 protein: CTSSLERAGGTDTQYF
CDR3 DNA: TGTACCAGCAGCTTAGAGAGGGCAGGGGGCACAGATACGCAGTATTTT

D gene: .
clone size: few
J gene: TRBJ1-2
V gene: TRBV29-1
CDR3 protein: CSARTADGYTF
CDR3 DNA: TGCAGCGCCCGGACAGCCGATGGCTACACCTTC

D gene: .
clone size: .
J gene: TRBJ2-7
V gene: TRBV18
CDR3 protein: CASSPNAGTLSYEQYF
CDR3 DNA: TGTGCCAGCTCACCGAATGCCGGGACCCTCTCCTACGAGCAGTACTTC

D gene: .
clone size: .
J gene: TRBJ1-1
V gene: TRBV4-1
CDR3 protein: CASSLPGEATEAFF
CDR3 DNA: TGCGCCAGCAGCCTGCCTGGGGAAGCCACTGAAGCTTTCTTT

D gene: .
clone size: .
J gene: TRBJ2-5
V gene: TRBV12-3/TRBV12-4
CDR3 protein: CASRENSRETQYF
CDR3 DNA: TGTGCCAGCAGGGAGAACTCAAGGGAGACCCAGTACTTC

D gene: .
clone size: once
J gene: TRBJ2-7
V gene: TRBV9
CDR3 protein: CASSAGTASSYEQYF
CDR3 DNA: TGTGCCAGCAGCGCAGGGACCGCTTCCTCCTACGAGCAGTACTTC

D gene: .
clone size: .
J gene: TRBJ1-1
V gene: TRBV4-3
CDR3 protein: CASSPGGTSYTEAFF
CDR3 DNA: TGCGCCAGCAGCCCAGGCGGGACTTCCTACACTGAAGCTTTCTTT

D gene: TRBD1
clone size: .
J gene: TRBJ1-1
V gene: TRBV19
CDR3 protein: CASSTGTGTTEAFF
CDR3 DNA: TGTGCCAGTAGTACAGGGACAGGGACCACTGAAGCTTTCTTT

D gene: .
clone size: few
J gene: TRBJ1-5
V gene: TRBV6-6
CDR3 protein: CASSYPGVQPQHF
CDR3 DNA: TGTGCCAGCAGTTACCCCGGGGTCCAGCCCCAGCATTTT

D gene: .
clone size: .
J gene: TRBJ1-1
V gene: TRBV5-1
CDR3 protein: CASSLEGLGSPNTEAFF
CDR3 DNA: TGCGCCAGCAGCTTGGAAGGTCTAGGCAGCCCAAACACTGAAGCTTTCTTT

D gene: .
clone size: once
J gene: TRBJ1-2
V gene: TRBV4-3
CDR3 protein: CASSQEAAQGYTF
CDR3 DNA: TGCGCCAGCAGCCAAGAGGCCGCTCAGGGCTACACCTTC

D gene: .
clone size: few
J gene: TRBJ2-1
V gene: TRBV9
CDR3 protein: CASSPYSDSYNEQFF
CDR3 DNA: TGTGCCAGCAGCCCCTACAGCGACTCCTACAATGAGCAGTTCTTC

D gene: .
clone size: .
J gene: TRBJ2-1
V gene: TRBV9
CDR3 protein: CASSVDAGSEQFF
CDR3 DNA: TGTGCCAGCAGCGTAGATGCAGGATCCGAGCAGTTCTTC

D gene: .
clone size: few
J gene: TRBJ2-1
V gene: TRBV6-1
CDR3 protein: CASSEDRGISYNEQFF
CDR3 DNA: TGTGCCAGCAGTGAAGACCGGGGTATCTCCTACAATGAGCAGTTCTTC

D gene: .
clone size: few
J gene: TRBJ2-1
V gene: TRBV7-3
CDR3 protein: CASSAGGNEQFF
CDR3 DNA: TGTGCCAGCAGCGCTGGAGGTAATGAGCAGTTCTTC

D gene: TRBD1
clone size: many
J gene: TRBJ2-7
V gene: TRBV2
CDR3 protein: CASTAEGQGSNEQYF
CDR3 DNA: TGTGCCAGCACGGCCGAGGGACAGGGTTCGAACGAGCAGTACTTC

D gene: .
clone size: .
J gene: TRBJ2-2
V gene: TRBV6-2/TRBV6-3
CDR3 protein: CAGRGLDYTGELFF
CDR3 DNA: TGTGCCGGCAGAGGACTGGACTACACCGGGGAGCTGTTTTTT

D gene: .
clone size: few
J gene: TRBJ1-5
V gene: TRBV6-1
CDR3 protein: CASRRTPGSTQSNQPQHF
CDR3 DNA: TGTGCCAGCAGGAGGACGCCGGGGTCGACTCAAAGCAATCAGCCCCAGCATTTT

D gene: TRBD1
clone size: .
J gene: TRBJ2-7
V gene: TRBV29-1
CDR3 protein: CRGRDSGYEQYF
CDR3 DNA: TGCAGGGGCCGGGACAGTGGCTACGAGCAGTACTTC

D gene: .
clone size: few
J gene: TRBJ2-7
V gene: TRBV28
CDR3 protein: CASSSTGYGYEQYF
CDR3 DNA: TGTGCCAGCAGCTCAACAGGGTACGGTTACGAGCAGTACTTC

D gene: .
clone size: few
J gene: TRBJ2-7
V gene: TRBV12-3/TRBV12-4
CDR3 protein: CASTTSGGGEQYF
CDR3 DNA: TGTGCCAGCACTACCTCAGGGGGGGGCGAGCAGTACTTC

D gene: TRBD1
clone size: .
J gene: TRBJ1-6
V gene: TRBV6-1
CDR3 protein: CASSEATGIPNSPLHF
CDR3 DNA: TGTGCCAGCAGTGAAGCGACAGGGATTCCGAATTCACCCCTCCACTTT

D gene: .
clone size: .
J gene: TRBJ1-5
V gene: TRBV4-1
CDR3 protein: CASSQVVVSNQPQHF
CDR3 DNA: TGCGCCAGCAGCCAGGTAGTAGTTAGCAATCAGCCCCAGCATTTT

D gene: .
clone size: few
J gene: TRBJ2-3
V gene: TRBV7-2
CDR3 protein: CASSRRQTDTQYF
CDR3 DNA: TGTGCCAGCAGCCGACGACAGACAGATACGCAGTATTTT

D gene: .
clone size: .
J gene: TRBJ1-2
V gene: TRBV6-2/TRBV6-3
CDR3 protein: CASTEDWSGYGYTF
CDR3 DNA: TGTGCCAGCACCGAAGACTGGAGTGGATATGGCTACACCTTC

D gene: TRBD1
clone size: many
J gene: TRBJ2-7
V gene: TRBV7-8
CDR3 protein: CASSPGQVPAYEQYF
CDR3 DNA: TGTGCCAGCAGTCCAGGACAGGTACCCGCCTACGAGCAGTACTTC

D gene: TRBD1
clone size: few
J gene: TRBJ1-5
V gene: TRBV6-2/TRBV6-3
CDR3 protein: CASQGGGHQPQHF
CDR3 DNA: TGTGCCAGCCAGGGAGGGGGCCATCAGCCCCAGCATTTT